A single sample is the source of the 12 T cell receptor beta chains below, sequenced in a study of OX40 agonist ivuxolimab in advanced cancers. Repertoires were generated with immunoSEQ multiplex PCR, while TCRdb's copy carries only in-frame clones and drops some. The profile covers roughly 77,000 clones, with 70% to 85% appearing a single time and roughly 0.5% taken by the ten largest. The sequencing used CD4+ or CD8+ T cells sorted from blood, collected in a trial of the OX40 agonist ivuxolimab. These receptors were taken from an adult with an advanced solid tumor such as melanoma, head and neck, liver or kidney cancer.

The chain joins TRBV10-3 to TRBJ1-2; 7 positions match TRBD1. The CDR3 spans 17 residues. Per the germline V gene, CDR1 is ENHRY and CDR2 is SYGVKD. V gave up 0 bases and J gave up 0 bases; unmatched junction bases: 7. Here the CDR3 DNA reads TGTGCCATCAGTGAGTCACCGTCGGGACAGACTAACTATGGCTACACCTTC. Protein product: CAISESPSGQTNYGYTF.

The genes are TRBV11-1 and TRBJ2-7; D is perhaps TRBD1 or TRBD2 (5 bases each). Trimming left V 5 bases short and J 0 bases short, with 11 bases between. The germline CDR1 and CDR2 sequences are SGHAT and FQDESV (reference sequence). The length of the CDR3 is 14 residues. The CDR3 sequence is CASSQGEVSYEQYF. The CDR3 bases are TGTGCCAGCAGCCAGGGAGAGGTCTCCTACGAGCAGTACTTC.

Here the CDR3 reads CASSKNQGASGELFF. In DNA form, the CDR3 reads TGTGCCAGCTCTAAGAACCAGGGGGCCTCCGGGGAGCTGTTTTTT. This chain connects TRBV18 to TRBJ2-2, with 8 bases that match TRBD1. The CDR3 extends over 15 amino acids. V trimming: 6 bases; J trimming: 6 bases; junction bases outside the gene matches: 9. The germline CDR1 and CDR2 sequences are KGHSH and LQKENI.

This clone has more than one count but fewer than ten. The chain joins TRBV5-1 to TRBJ1-2; 7 nucleotides agree with TRBD1. The CDR3 runs 18 residues. Germline lookup yields CDR1 SGHRS and CDR2 YFSETQ. V trimming: 5 bases; J trimming: 3 bases; junction bases outside the gene matches: 19. In DNA form, the CDR3 reads TGCGCCAGCAGGGACATCTCAGCCGGGACAGAGCTCCACTATGGCTACACCTTC. Protein product: CASRDISAGTELHYGYTF.

This chain connects TRBV5-3 to TRBJ2-7; no clear D gene. TRBV5-3 is labeled an ORF, and its function is uncertain. The CDR3 length is 13 residues. V dropped 2 bases and J dropped 6 bases, with 12 bases sitting between them. CDR3 region: CARSFSPWGEQYF. Written as DNA, the CDR3 is TGTGCCAGAAGCTTCAGCCCTTGGGGCGAGCAGTACTTC.

V and J are TRBV10-3 and TRBJ1-4; maybe TRBD1 (6 bases). The CDR3 is 16 residues long. V was shortened by 3 bases and J by 0 bases, with 11 bases between the two germline ends. Germline CDR1 ENHRY, CDR2 SYGVKD. The CDR3 here is CAISDGRGSTNEKLFF. The CDR3 bases are TGTGCCATCAGTGATGGCAGGGGATCAACTAATGAAAAACTGTTTTTT.

This clone was recorded once. The V call is TRBV29-1, the J call TRBJ2-3, with 12 bases aligning to TRBD1. CDR1 and CDR2 (germline): SQVTM, ANQGSEA. This CDR3 is 14 amino acids long. Losses at the gene ends were 3 bases for V and 6 bases for J; bases not matched to a gene: 4. The CDR3 bases are TGCAGCGTTGATCCGGGACAGGGGGCTGATACGCAGTATTTT. This translates into CSVDPGQGADTQYF.

The V gene is TRBV6-5, the J gene TRBJ1-1; D may be TRBD1 (6 bases). The germline gives CDR1 MNHEY, CDR2 SVGAGI. V was trimmed by 5 bases and J by 3 bases, leaving 16 bases between them. CDR3 length equals 15 residues. The CDR3 loop reads CASSPDTGADTEAFF. In DNA, the CDR3 is TGTGCCAGCAGTCCCGATACGGGGGCCGACACTGAAGCTTTCTTT.

As DNA, the CDR3 is TGTGCCAGCAGCTTTTTGATTGGTAGCGGGACTAGCCTTTTGGATACGCAGTATTTT. Its protein is CASSFLIGSGTSLLDTQYF. The chain recombines TRBV7-2 with TRBJ2-3; TRBD2 matches at 9 bases. CDR3 length: 19 residues. The V and J ends lost 3 bases and 6 bases, in that order; junction bases with no gene match: 19. Germline assignment: CDR1 SGHTA and CDR2 FQGNSA.

This clone was counted a few times. The gene calls are TRBV25-1 and TRBJ1-1, with D unclear. The ends were cut back, 3 bases at V and 7 bases at J, with 6 bases in the middle. CDR3 length equals 11 residues. Germline CDR1 and CDR2: MGHDK and SYGVNS. The CDR3 nucleotides read TGTGCCAGCAGTGAGGCGTTTGAAGCTTTCTTT. It is translated as CASSEAFEAFF.

This clone was seen only a few times. The J gene is TRBJ2-1, the V gene TRBV5-4, with D unclear. The CDR3 has 16 amino acids. V was pared by 0 bases and J by 0 bases, with 10 bases between. Germline lookup yields CDR1 SGHNT and CDR2 YYREEE (reference sequence). The CDR3, as DNA: TGTGCCAGCAGCTTGGCTCTGGACCGCTCCTACAATGAGCAGTTCTTC. It encodes CASSLALDRSYNEQFF.

CDR3 loop: CASSFGTDRGQPQHF. The CDR3, as DNA: TGTGCCAGCAGCTTTGGGACAGACAGGGGTCAGCCCCAGCATTTT. The V and J genes are TRBV7-6 and TRBJ1-5; 8 bases map to TRBD1. J lost 6 bases, V lost 3 bases, and 7 bases had no gene match. In germline, CDR1 is SGHVS, CDR2 FNYEAQ. The length of the CDR3 is 15 residues.